The 29 T cell receptor beta chains below were found in one sample sequenced in a study of neurological immune-mediated disorders. The time point is: longitudinal time-point 3. TCRdb re-analysed the 5' RACE reads in MiXCR, keeping a single row per CDR3 protein. The sample includes roughly 100,000 distinct CDR3 sequences, roughly a tenth of them seen just once. What was sequenced was PBMCs. The receptors were sampled from a female donor with HTLV-1-associated myelopathy (HAM/TSP).

This clonotype was found many times. This chain joins TRBV5-1 and TRBJ1-3; unclear D gene. The CDR3 length is 13 residues. Germline loops: CDR1 SGHRS, CDR2 YFSETQ. V was clipped by 4 bases and J by 4 bases, with 9 bases between them. Written as DNA, the CDR3 is TGCGCCAGCAGCAAGGGTGACGGAAACACCATATATTTT. This encodes CASSKGDGNTIYF.

A remark on this clonotype: A much larger clonotype is one base distant, so this may be a read error. The chain carries TRBV3-1 and TRBJ2-7; D is unclear. V was trimmed by 4 bases and J by 7 bases, leaving 20 bases between them. CDR3 length: 15 amino acids. Germline V gene sequence: CDR1 LGHDT, CDR2 YNNKEL (reference sequence). In DNA form, the CDR3 reads TGTGCCAGCAGCCTCCGAAAGGGTGGGTCGTGGGAGCAGTACTTC. This encodes CASSLRKGGSWEQYF.

A few counts support this clonotype. The chain employs TRBV5-1 and TRBJ2-3; TRBD2 matches 12 bases. The CDR3 covers 15 residues. The germline V gene encodes CDR1 SGHRS and CDR2 YFSETQ. V lost 5 bases to trimming and J lost 5 bases; unmatched junction nucleotides: 6. DNA for the CDR3: TGCGCCAGCAGACTACTAGCGGGGGGAGGAGATACGCAGTATTTT. Its protein is CASRLLAGGGDTQYF.

This clonotype was counted ten times or more. The chain links TRBV20-1 to TRBJ2-1; the D gene is possibly TRBD2 (6 bases). CDR1 DFQATT and CDR2 SNEGSKA come from the germline V gene (reference sequence). Between the trimmed V and J ends, which lost 0 bases and 6 bases, there was a span of 12 bases. The CDR3 spans 14 residues. DNA of the CDR3: TGCAGTGCTAGAGATCGTGCGGGGCGCAATGAGCAGTTCTTC. Its protein product is CSARDRAGRNEQFF.

This clonotype has at least ten counts. The chain is built from TRBV28 and TRBJ2-5, with TRBD1 as a possible D gene (5 bases). This CDR3 contains 15 residues. Trimming shortened V by 4 bases and J by 5 bases, and 17 bases separated the two germline ends. Germline V lookup: CDR1 MDHEN, CDR2 SYDVKM. CDR3 sequence: CASSSPALPGETQYF. DNA for the CDR3: TGTGCCAGCAGTTCCCCGGCCCTACCAGGGGAGACCCAGTACTTC.

About this clonotype itself: The junction does not match germline at one end; this may be a read error. The V gene is TRBV7-2, the J gene TRBJ2-5; D gene uncertain. Germline CDR1 is SGHTA and CDR2 is FQGNSA. The CDR3 extends over 14 amino acids. CDR3 sequence: CDSSLLGSQETQYF. CDR3 in DNA: TGTGACAGCAGCTTACTGGGATCACAAGAGACCCAGTACTTC.

This clonotype was seen many times. This chain connects TRBV5-1 to TRBJ1-4, with D perhaps TRBD1 (5 bases). Germline V gives CDR1 SGHRS, CDR2 YFSETQ. V lost 0 bases and J lost 0, with 9 bases in between. The CDR3 consists of 16 residues. The CDR3 region is CASSLDRPATNEKLFF. CDR3 in DNA: TGCGCCAGCAGCTTGGACAGGCCCGCAACTAATGAAAAACTGTTTTTT.

This clonotype came up many times. The rearrangement links TRBV4-2 to TRBJ2-1; the match to TRBD1 covers 9 bases. The CDR3 is 16 residues long. In germline, CDR1 is LGHNA, CDR2 YNFKEQ. After removal of 5 bases from V and 6 bases from J, the junction contained 11 bases not matched to a gene. This CDR3 reads CASSETDGTGRNEQFF. The CDR3, as DNA: TGTGCCAGCAGCGAAACCGACGGGACAGGGCGCAATGAGCAGTTCTTC.

This clonotype has at least ten counts. The J gene is TRBJ1-1, the V gene TRBV20-1; D is undetermined. CDR1 is DFQATT and CDR2 is SNEGSKA in the germline V gene (reference sequence). CDR3 length: 13 amino acids. Trimming took 5 bases from V and 1 from J, leaving 11 bases between them. For the CDR3, the DNA is TGCAGTGCTGGAACACTCAAGAACACTGAAGCTTTCTTT. Translating gives CSAGTLKNTEAFF.

This clonotype came up many times. The chain is built from TRBV11-2 and TRBJ2-3; D may match TRBD1 or TRBD2 (5 bases each). The CDR3 spans 14 residues. In germline, CDR1 is SGHAT, CDR2 FQNNGV. Trimming shortened V by 0 bases and J by 2 bases, and 6 bases separated the two germline ends. In DNA form, the CDR3 reads TGTGCCAGCAGCTTAGAGGGGGTCACAGATACGCAGTATTTT. Translation: CASSLEGVTDTQYF.

In its sample, this clonotype was seen a few times. The V call is TRBV5-1, the J call TRBJ1-4, with D maybe TRBD1 (6 bases). This CDR3 contains 14 residues. The germline CDR1 and CDR2 sequences are SGHRS and YFSETQ. V shed 7 bases and J shed 0 bases, with 10 bases lying between them. The CDR3 bases are TGCGCCAGCGGACAGACAGCAACTAATGAAAAACTGTTTTTT. This codes for CASGQTATNEKLFF.

This clonotype was recorded many times. The V and J genes are TRBV28 and TRBJ1-3, with 11 bases matching TRBD1. Germline loops: CDR1 MDHEN, CDR2 SYDVKM. The CDR3 is 17 amino acids. Losses at the gene ends were 5 bases for V and 3 bases for J; bases not matched to a gene: 9. The CDR3, as DNA: TGTGCCAGCAGTCCCCCGGGACAGGGGGTTGGTGGAAACACCATATATTTT. It specifies CASSPPGQGVGGNTIYF.

This clonotype came up many times. The chain employs TRBV12-3 or TRBV12-4 and TRBJ2-3, with 10 positions matching TRBD2. V gave up 3 bases and J gave up 2 bases; unmatched junction bases: 2. This CDR3 is 15 amino acids long. In DNA form, the CDR3 reads TGTGCCAGCAGTTTCAGCGGGGGGGTCACAGATACGCAGTATTTT. Translating gives CASSFSGGVTDTQYF.

This clonotype was detected many times. The chain combines TRBV4-2 with TRBJ2-7; 7 bases are a match to TRBD1. Trimming cost V 0 bases and J 6 bases; bases outside gene matches: 5. Germline V gene data show CDR1 as LGHNA and CDR2 as YNFKEQ. CDR3 length: 14 amino acids. CDR3 sequence: CASSQEGAGGEQYF. The CDR3 coding sequence is TGTGCCAGCAGCCAAGAGGGGGCAGGGGGCGAGCAGTACTTC.

The gene calls are TRBV18 and TRBJ2-1; perhaps TRBD2 as D (6 bases). This CDR3 spans 12 amino acids. Germline assignment: CDR1 KGHSH and CDR2 LQKENI. CDR3 amino acids: CAGGAAVYEQFF. The DNA of the CDR3 is TGTGCAGGAGGGGCCGCGGTATATGAGCAGTTCTTC.

This clonotype was seen repeatedly, ten times or more. The chain has TRBV5-1 and TRBJ2-6, with 8 bases aligning to TRBD1. Germline CDR1 and CDR2: SGHRS and YFSETQ. V shed 4 bases, J shed 0 bases, and the junction held 9 bases outside the gene matches. The CDR3 is made up of 18 amino acids. This chain's CDR3 is CASSLDRGGNSGANVLTF. DNA for the CDR3: TGCGCCAGCAGCCTCGACAGGGGCGGGAACTCTGGGGCCAACGTCCTGACTTTC.

To note about this clonotype: Since a much larger clone is just one base distant, this may be a read error. This rearrangement joins TRBV10-3 to TRBJ2-7; D possibly corresponds to TRBD1 (6 bases). Germline CDR1 reads ENHRY; CDR2 reads SYGVKD. This CDR3 has 14 amino acids. Trimming removed 7 bases at V and 7 bases at J, with 20 bases between. DNA of the CDR3: TGTGCCATCACCAGGGGCGACTACGTGGTAGAGCAGTACTTC. It yields the protein CAITRGDYVVEQYF.

This clonotype was seen more than once but under ten times. V gene TRBV7-9 combines with J gene TRBJ2-1, with D unresolved. CDR3 length: 13 amino acids. The germline V gene has CDR1 SEHNR and CDR2 FQNEAQ (reference sequence). Trimming stripped 5 bases from V and 2 bases from J, with 7 bases between. CDR3: CASSPRTYNEQFF. Here the CDR3 DNA reads TGTGCCAGCAGCCCCAGGACCTACAATGAGCAGTTCTTC.

As for this clonotype: At one end the junction does not follow the germline gene, possibly because of a read error. The chain is built from TRBV5-1 and TRBJ2-7; 9 nucleotides match TRBD2. The CDR3 is made up of 16 amino acids. The germline V gene encodes CDR1 SGHRS and CDR2 YFSETQ. The CDR3 spells CASSLGGSGSSYDQYF. CDR3 nucleotide sequence: TGCGCCAGCAGCTTGGGGGGTAGCGGGAGTTCCTACGATCAGTACTTC.

The rearrangement links TRBV29-1 to TRBJ2-2, with D unclear. Trimming took 5 bases from V and 1 from J, leaving 14 bases between them. CDR1 SQVTM and CDR2 ANQGSEA come from the germline V gene. The CDR3 has 15 amino acids. The CDR3 loop reads CSVIPPGRNTGELFF. The CDR3 DNA sequence: TGCAGCGTTATCCCCCCCGGCAGGAACACCGGGGAGCTGTTTTTT.

This clonotype was seen repeatedly, ten times or more. This chain uses TRBV5-1 with TRBJ2-1; D possibly corresponds to TRBD2 (5 bases). There are 12 residues in the CDR3. Trimming pared 4 bases from V and 9 bases from J, leaving 11 bases between. The germline V gene has CDR1 SGHRS and CDR2 YFSETQ. CDR3 region: CASSADGIEQFF. The DNA for the CDR3 is TGCGCCAGCAGCGCCGACGGGATTGAGCAGTTCTTC.

With regard to this clonotype: A read error may be the cause here, since a much bigger clone is one base away. This chain links TRBV20-1 with TRBJ1-6, with D maybe TRBD1 (6 bases). Per germline, CDR1 DFQATT and CDR2 SNEGSKA (reference sequence). Trimming stripped 0 bases from V and 11 bases from J, with 14 bases between. CDR3 length: 14 amino acids. This CDR3 reads CSARDHTGKPPLHF. In DNA, the CDR3 is TGCAGTGCTAGAGATCATACAGGGAAACCACCCCTCCACTTT.

This clonotype showed up many times. The rearrangement links TRBV5-1 to TRBJ1-6; no reliable D call. Germline V lookup: CDR1 SGHRS, CDR2 YFSETQ. The CDR3 has 16 amino acids. Deletions cut 0 bases from V and 10 bases from J, with 17 bases between. The CDR3 spells CASSLVMRTLGSPLHF. As DNA, the CDR3 is TGCGCCAGCAGCTTGGTCATGAGGACCTTGGGGTCACCCCTCCACTTT.

This clonotype was detected many times. This chain uses TRBV29-1 with TRBJ2-1; no definite D call. The CDR3 spans 12 residues. Germline CDR1 is SQVTM and CDR2 is ANQGSEA. Trimming removed 4 bases from V and 5 bases from J, with 9 bases in between. CDR3 region: CSVARTHNEQFF. As DNA, the CDR3 is TGCAGCGTTGCGCGCACCCACAATGAGCAGTTCTTC.

This clonotype was detected a few times. The V call is TRBV30, the J call TRBJ2-3, with D tentatively TRBD1 (5 bases). Germline CDR1 reads GTSNPN; CDR2 reads SVGIG (reference sequence). V was pared by 2 bases and J by 1 base, with 10 bases between. The CDR3 is made up of 14 amino acids. For the CDR3, the DNA is TGTGCCTGGAGTATAGGGGTAGGCACAGATACGCAGTATTTT. Encoded protein: CAWSIGVGTDTQYF.

This clonotype occurred many times. This chain uses TRBV5-1 with TRBJ2-2; D uncertain. The germline V gene has CDR1 SGHRS and CDR2 YFSETQ. Trimming cost V 5 bases and J 5 bases, with 13 bases left between them. CDR3 length: 14 residues. CDR3 loop: CASRWLDETGELFF. In DNA, the CDR3 is TGCGCCAGCAGATGGCTCGACGAAACCGGGGAGCTGTTTTTT. Based on the CDR3 plus reference TRBV5-1 and TRBJ2-2, the full variable domain is KAGVTQTPRYLIKTRGQQVTLSCSPISGHRSVSWYQQTPGQGLQFLFEYFSETQRNKGNFPGRFSGRQFSNSRSEMNVSTLELGDSALYLCASRWLDETGELFFGEGSRLTVL.

The genes are TRBV5-6 and TRBJ1-4; D perhaps matches TRBD1 (5 bases). V lost 4 bases to trimming and J lost 12 bases, with 10 bases between them. CDR1 is SGHDT and CDR2 is YYEEEE in the germline V gene. The CDR3 consists of 11 residues. The CDR3 here is CASSAGQELFF. As DNA, the CDR3 is TGTGCCAGCAGCGCCGGACAAGAACTGTTTTTT.

With respect to this clonotype: A much larger clone differs from this one at a single base, so this may be a read error. This chain joins TRBV5-1 and TRBJ2-2; D ambiguous. Germline assignment: CDR1 SGHRS and CDR2 YFSETQ. Trimming cost V 1 base and J 4 bases, with 14 bases left between them. CDR3 size: 16 residues. The DNA of the CDR3 is TGCGCCAGCAGCTTGATTACATGGGGTATCACCGGGGAGCTGTTTTTT. It translates to CASSLITWGITGELFF.

On this clonotype: A read error may explain this, as a much larger clone is one base away. This chain connects TRBV5-1 to TRBJ2-1; tentative D call: TRBD2 (5 bases). Germline assignment: CDR1 SGHRS and CDR2 YFSETQ. The V end was cut by 1 base, the J end by 7 bases, with 18 bases between. The CDR3 is made up of 16 amino acids. The CDR3 bases are TGCGCCAGCAGCTTGCCACGGGTGGAGGTTTTAAATGAGCAGTTCTTC. This sequence encodes CASSLPRVEVLNEQFF.